The rows below give T cell receptor beta chains drawn from one sample of a study of blood T cell repertoires in COVID-19. The repertoire was sequenced with immunoSEQ multiplex PCR; TCRdb's copy has only in-frame clones and lacks some. The sample records around 99,000 clones, 60% to 85% being singletons. Sequenced input: peripheral blood. These receptors all stem from a woman aged 80 or over with active or convalescent COVID-19. Each CDR3 is given with its conserved first and last residue. A D gene is named only where the DNA matches it firmly. Size tells how often a clone was seen (once, few, many) or the class of an expanded clone, and some rows leave it out.

TRBJ1-3,TRBV2,few,-,CASRWASGNTIYF,TGTGCCAGCAGATGGGCTTCTGGAAACACCATATATTTT
TRBJ2-7,TRBV20-1,few,TRBD2,CSANGGGAQYF,TGCAGTGCTAATGGGGGAGGGGCGCAGTACTTC
TRBJ2-1,TRBV6-1,-,-,CASSEAASVVWFF,TGTGCCAGCAGTGAAGCGGCTAGCGTGGTTTGGTTCTTC
TRBJ2-1,TRBV5-1,-,TRBD2,CASSTGLAGGFYNEQFF,TGTGCCAGCAGCACGGGACTAGCGGGAGGGTTCTACAATGAGCAGTTCTTC
TRBJ1-1,TRBV28,once,-,CASRRGGTEAFF,TGTGCCAGCAGACGAGGGGGCACTGAAGCTTTCTTT
TRBJ2-5,TRBV2,-,-,CASTGVETQYF,TGTGCCAGCACAGGGGTTGAGACCCAGTACTTC
TRBJ1-5,TRBV30,-,-,CAWSFPGNQPQHF,TGTGCCTGGAGTTTCCCGGGCAATCAGCCCCAGCATTTT
TRBJ2-3,TRBV24-1,-,TRBD1,CATGGTGGTDTQYF,TGTGCCACCGGTGGGACAGGTGGCACAGATACGCAGTATTTT
TRBJ2-1,TRBV11-2,once,TRBD1,CASSLGGDRGPEQFF,TGTGCCAGCAGCTTAGGGGGGGACAGGGGTCCTGAGCAGTTCTTC
TRBJ2-5,TRBV6-5,-,-,CASRRDRPFQETQYF,TGTGCCAGCAGGAGAGACAGACCCTTCCAAGAGACCCAGTACTTC
TRBJ2-7,TRBV6-5,-,TRBD1,CASTWDSSYEQYF,TGTGCCAGCACCTGGGACAGTTCCTACGAGCAGTACTTC
TRBJ2-1,TRBV10-3,-,TRBD2,CATRTSGGEQFF,TGTGCCACACGGACTAGCGGGGGGGAGCAGTTCTTC
TRBJ2-5,TRBV11-1,few,TRBD2,CASSLGLAGEETQYF,TGTGCCAGCAGCTTGGGACTAGCGGGAGAAGAGACCCAGTACTTC
TRBJ2-1,TRBV21-1,-,-,CASSEERMGQGFYNEQFF,TGTGCCAGCAGCGAAGAAAGGATGGGACAGGGATTCTACAATGAGCAGTTCTTC
TRBJ1-1,TRBV24-1,-,-,CATSDPQGTEAFF,TGTGCCACCAGTGATCCACAGGGAACTGAAGCTTTCTTT
TRBJ2-7,TRBV27,-,-,CASRGGGSNYEQYF,TGTGCCAGCAGGGGGGGTGGGAGTAACTACGAGCAGTACTTC
TRBJ2-2,TRBV4-2,-,TRBD1,CASSQAGGGELFF,TGTGCCAGCAGCCAAGCAGGGGGAGGGGAGCTGTTTTTT
TRBJ1-6,TRBV5-1,-,-,CASSLESSYNSPLHF,TGCGCCAGCAGCTTGGAGAGCTCCTATAATTCACCCCTCCACTTT
TRBJ2-1,TRBV29-1,-,-,CSVVSGLSSYNEQFF,TGCAGCGTTGTGAGCGGTTTAAGCTCCTACAATGAGCAGTTCTTC
TRBJ1-6,TRBV2,-,TRBD1,CASSPGTGRDSPLHF,TGTGCCAGCAGTCCAGGGACAGGGAGGGATTCACCCCTCCACTTT
TRBJ2-3,TRBV14,-,-,CASRAYLADTQYF,TGTGCCAGCAGGGCTTACCTGGCAGATACGCAGTATTTT
TRBJ1-1,TRBV7-3,once,-,CASSQRRETEAFF,TGTGCCAGCAGCCAAAGGCGGGAGACTGAAGCTTTCTTT
TRBJ1-6,TRBV11-2,-,-,CASSLGGGNSPLHF,TGTGCCAGCAGCCTCGGGGGGGGTAATTCACCCCTCCACTTT
TRBJ2-1,TRBV3-1/TRBV3-2,-,TRBD2,CASSRWTSGNYNEQFF,TGTGCCAGCAGCCGATGGACTAGCGGGAACTACAATGAGCAGTTCTTC
TRBJ2-1,TRBV6-2/TRBV6-3,many,TRBD1,CASSTRQGANEQFF,TGTGCCAGCAGTACGCGACAGGGGGCAAATGAGCAGTTCTTC
TRBJ2-2,TRBV29-1,-,TRBD2,CSGGLRNTGELFF,TGCAGCGGGGGACTAAGAAACACCGGGGAGCTGTTTTTT
TRBJ1-1,TRBV11-2,-,-,CASSSSGGRTEAFF,TGTGCCAGCAGCTCAAGTGGGGGCCGAACTGAAGCTTTCTTT
TRBJ2-2,TRBV7-8,-,-,CASSLGHTGELFF,TGTGCCAGCAGCTTAGGGCATACCGGGGAGCTGTTTTTT
TRBJ2-7,TRBV6-1,-,TRBD2,CASSEGGLECYF,TGTGCCAGCAGTGAAGGAGGACTAGAGTGTTACTTC
TRBJ2-7,TRBV6-6,-,TRBD2,CASSHGGEQYF,TGTGCCAGCAGCCACGGGGGGGAGCAGTACTTC
TRBJ1-2,TRBV4-3,-,-,CASSQDGRGSGYGYTF,TGCGCCAGCAGCCAAGATGGCAGGGGAAGTGGGTATGGCTACACCTTC
TRBJ2-3,TRBV7-8,-,-,CASRNDRNVGTDTQYF,TGTGCCAGCAGAAACGACAGGAACGTAGGCACAGATACGCAGTATTTT
TRBJ1-6,TRBV5-1,-,TRBD1,CASSPTGGDSPLHF,TGCGCCAGCAGCCCGACAGGGGGAGATTCACCCCTCCACTTT
TRBJ1-2,TRBV6-5,-,-,CASSYLGSGGAGGYTF,TGTGCCAGCAGTTACCTCGGATCAGGAGGAGCGGGGGGCTACACCTTC
TRBJ2-7,TRBV19,-,-,CASSTGVGGEGEQYF,TGTGCCAGTAGTACCGGGGTTGGCGGCGAGGGCGAGCAGTACTTC
TRBJ2-7,TRBV10-3,-,TRBD2,CATQGAGDMPYEQYF,TGTGCCACTCAGGGTGCGGGAGATATGCCCTACGAGCAGTACTTC
TRBJ1-1,TRBV6-5,-,-,CASSSQPQVGTEAFF,TGTGCCAGCAGTTCTCAACCCCAGGTTGGGACTGAAGCTTTCTTT
TRBJ2-2,TRBV9,-,TRBD2,CASSVANAGGRVTGELFF,TGTGCCAGCAGCGTAGCTAACGCGGGAGGGCGTGTCACCGGGGAGCTGTTTTTT
TRBJ1-5,TRBV7-2,-,TRBD1,CASSPTPGQGRQPQHF,TGTGCCAGCAGCCCGACGCCTGGACAGGGGAGGCAGCCCCAGCATTTT
TRBJ2-7,TRBV5-1,-,-,CASSPWGGSYEQYF,TGCGCCAGCAGCCCCTGGGGCGGTTCCTACGAGCAGTACTTC